The sequence of this T cell receptor (beta chain) was determined in a study of T cells in Graves' hyperthyroidism and ophthalmopathy. This clonotype was observed a few times. Its specificity is unknown. Study-level findings and limits: Model predictions of ophthalmopathy came a median 6.5 months before onset.

Amplified TCR beta CDR3 regions derived from RNA transcripts. TCR CDR3 regions were first amplified by RT-PCR with HTBI primers. TCRdb reprocessed the multiplex PCR reads with MiXCR, giving one entry per CDR3 protein. Counted here are 480,000 or so distinct CDR3 sequences, over 45% occurring once; the ten biggest clones make up about 40%. The sequence was collected from an adult woman with Graves' disease, either hyperthyroidism or ophthalmopathy (not recorded which). What was sequenced was peripheral blood or thyroid tissue (not recorded which).

CDR3 protein: CATSRDLLGNEQFF. In nucleotides, the CDR3 is TGTGCCACCAGCAGAGACCTCCTAGGGAATGAGCAGTTCTTC. V and J are TRBV15 and TRBJ2-1, with no clear D. The V gene lost 0 bases and the J gene lost 7 bases, with 10 bases spanning the gap. Germline V gene data show CDR1 as LNHNV and CDR2 as YYDKDF (reference sequence). This CDR3 comprises 14 residues.